Listed below are T cell receptor beta chains from one sample, sequenced in a study of T cell responses to AZD1222 COVID-19 vaccine. Repertoires were generated with immunoSEQ multiplex PCR, while TCRdb's copy carries only in-frame clones and drops some. This repertoire shows around 99,000 clones, approximately 94% found once; its top ten account for roughly 12%. The source material was peripheral blood, sampled on day 0 of AZD1222 vaccination. The receptors stem from an adult in good health. The conserved cysteine and the conserved F or W are not part of the CDR3 here. Fields, in order: CDR3 length, D gene, V gene, J gene, CDR3 protein. D genes are given only for firm matches.

14	.	TRBV19	TRBJ1-5	ASSIQGSGSNQPQH
16	TRBD2	TRBV25-1	TRBJ2-2	ASSEWPSGGAHTGELF
14	TRBD1	TRBV11-2	TRBJ1-2	ASSSLASGGVDGYT
14	TRBD2	TRBV13	TRBJ2-1	ASSSTLAGGRDEQF
13	.	TRBV27	TRBJ1-6	ASSLKSSYNSPLH
12	.	TRBV19	TRBJ1-1	ASSMRRWGTEAF
13	.	TRBV29-1	TRBJ2-2	SVIWGAGNTGELF
13	TRBD2	TRBV6-5	TRBJ2-1	ASSYGLAGVNEQF
12	.	TRBV27	TRBJ1-1	ASSLEGKGTEAF
11	.	TRBV6-5	TRBJ1-2	ASSSAPGNGYT
16	TRBD1	TRBV24-1	TRBJ2-5	ATSEWPRQGALSETQY
14	TRBD2	TRBV6-2/TRBV6-3	TRBJ2-7	ASSYYRFGREGEQY
10	.	TRBV5-1	TRBJ1-2	ASSLGADRYT
12	.	TRBV6-5	TRBJ1-6	ASTYTAYNSPLH
14	.	TRBV4-3	TRBJ1-2	ASSQDLQGSQYGYT
17	.	TRBV21-1	TRBJ2-7	ASSNFRFDHRDHIYEQY